These T cell receptor beta chains were read from a single sample in a study of cytomegalovirus exposure and HLA in healthy donors. The table came from immunoSEQ multiplex PCR; TCRdb's copy has only in-frame clones and leaves some out. Seen here are 120,000 or so clones, roughly 80% observed once, and the top ten hold roughly 2.4%. The sequencing sample was made of PBMCs. The receptor set was obtained from a man aged 30-40 years in good health and CMV-seronegative. CDR3s include the opening cysteine and the closing phenylalanine or tryptophan. The D gene is left open where the match is weak. Some rows have no size entry. The others give once, few or many, or a class for an expanded clone.

d_gene	j_gene	abundance	v_gene	CDR3nt	CDR3aa
.	TRBJ1-4	.	TRBV5-1	TGCGCCAGCAGCTTGTCGGGGGGGCCTGAAAAACTGTTTTTT	CASSLSGGPEKLFF
TRBD2	TRBJ2-7	.	TRBV9	TGTGCCAGCAGCGTCGGAGGGACTAGCGAGGACGAGCAGTACTTC	CASSVGGTSEDEQYF
.	TRBJ1-2	.	TRBV7-9	TGTGCCAGCAGCCTCAGCGGGGGGCCAGACTATGGCTACACCTTC	CASSLSGGPDYGYTF
.	TRBJ2-5	few	TRBV28	TGTGCCAGCAGTTTCCCTGAGGAAGAGACCCAGTACTTC	CASSFPEEETQYF
.	TRBJ1-2	.	TRBV29-1	TGCAGCGTTGGCCAGGTTAACTATGGCTACACCTTC	CSVGQVNYGYTF
.	TRBJ1-1	.	TRBV10-3	TGTGCCATCAGTGACAGGGGAAAAGTTCCGACTGAAGCTTTCTTT	CAISDRGKVPTEAFF
TRBD2	TRBJ2-7	.	TRBV6-5	TGTGCCAGCAGTTGGGGGACTAGCGAGATCTACGAGCAGTACTTC	CASSWGTSEIYEQYF
.	TRBJ2-5	.	TRBV6-1	TGTGCCAGCAGTCGGGAAGAGACCCAGTACTTC	CASSREETQYF
.	TRBJ2-7	.	TRBV12-5	TGTGCTAGTGGTGCCCCCCCCGGGACTCTCATAGGCTACGAGCAGTACTTC	CASGAPPGTLIGYEQYF
.	TRBJ1-3	.	TRBV7-3	TGTGCCAGCAGCCTAAGCCCCAGGGCTGGAAACACCATATATTTT	CASSLSPRAGNTIYF
TRBD1	TRBJ1-4	few	TRBV18	TGTGCCAGCTCGCGACAGGGAACTAATGAAAAACTGTTTTTT	CASSRQGTNEKLFF
TRBD1	TRBJ2-1	.	TRBV29-1	TGCAGCGTTGAGATGACAGGGGGGTACAATGAGCAGTTCTTC	CSVEMTGGYNEQFF
.	TRBJ2-7	.	TRBV7-6	TGTGCCAGCAGCTTAGAGTTGTCTACCTCCTACGAGCAGTACTTC	CASSLELSTSYEQYF
TRBD2	TRBJ2-5	.	TRBV7-2	TGTGCCAGCAACCCCGGGCGGGGGGAAGAGACCCAGTACTTC	CASNPGRGEETQYF
.	TRBJ2-7	.	TRBV2	TGTGCCAGCATCTTGTCCCCAGGGGAGTACGAGCAGTACTTC	CASILSPGEYEQYF
.	TRBJ1-2	.	TRBV5-6	TGTGCCAGCAGTCTCGACACTGACTATGGCTACACCTTC	CASSLDTDYGYTF
.	TRBJ1-4	.	TRBV28	TGTGCCAGCAGTTTATCAGCAACTAATGAAAAACTGTTTTTT	CASSLSATNEKLFF
TRBD1	TRBJ1-2	.	TRBV27	TGTGCCAGCAGCGGGGGACAGGGGTACGATGGCTACACCTTC	CASSGGQGYDGYTF
TRBD1	TRBJ1-4	.	TRBV18	TGTGCCAGCTCACCACCGTCGCAGGGGGCGCCTCCAGCTAATGAAAAACTGTTTTTT	CASSPPSQGAPPANEKLFF
.	TRBJ2-1	.	TRBV21-1	TGTGCCAGCAGCAAAGGATGCTCAGCGGTGGTCTCCTACAATGAGCAGTTCTTC	CASSKGCSAVVSYNEQFF
.	TRBJ1-2	.	TRBV4-3	TGCGCCAGCAGCCAAGATAAGATCCTTACGGCTAACTATGGCTACACCTTC	CASSQDKILTANYGYTF
.	TRBJ2-7	.	TRBV6-6	TGTGCCAGCAGTTACTCGAGTTTGTTCGGGAGAGGCGAGCAGTACTTC	CASSYSSLFGRGEQYF
.	TRBJ2-1	.	TRBV18	TGTGCCAGCTCACCCGTCGGGGGCAATGAGCAGTTCTTC	CASSPVGGNEQFF
TRBD2	TRBJ2-1	.	TRBV5-1	TGCGCCAGCAGCCGTGGACTAGCGGGAGGGATTAACAATGAGCAGTTCTTC	CASSRGLAGGINNEQFF
TRBD2	TRBJ2-7	.	TRBV28	TGTGCCAGCAGTCCCGACCGACTAGCGTGGTCCTACGAGCAGTACTTC	CASSPDRLAWSYEQYF
TRBD2	TRBJ2-5	.	TRBV4-3	TGCGCCAGCAGCCAGACTAGCGGGAGTCGCGAGACCCAGTACTTC	CASSQTSGSRETQYF
TRBD1	TRBJ1-2	.	TRBV4-1	TGCGCCAGCAGCCCCGGGACAGGGTATGGCTATGGCTACACCTTC	CASSPGTGYGYGYTF
.	TRBJ2-4	.	TRBV4-3	TGCGCCAGCAGCCAACAACTCGCCGGGACTCCTCCGCTGAACATTCAGTACTTC	CASSQQLAGTPPLNIQYF
.	TRBJ1-5	once	TRBV7-8	TGTGCCAGCAGCTCCGAGGGGGGGATCAACAATCAGCCCCAGCATTTT	CASSSEGGINNQPQHF
TRBD1	TRBJ1-4	.	TRBV7-8	TGTGCCAGCAGCTTAGCGCCGGGACAGAGTAATGAAAAACTGTTTTTT	CASSLAPGQSNEKLFF
TRBD1	TRBJ1-2	.	TRBV28	TGTGCCAGCAGGCCGGGACAGGGGGGTGGCTACACCTTC	CASRPGQGGGYTF
TRBD1	TRBJ2-5	.	TRBV7-9	TGTGCCAGCAGCTTAGCTGCGACAGGGGCCCCAGAGACCCAGTACTTC	CASSLAATGAPETQYF
.	TRBJ2-5	few	TRBV6-5	TGTGCCAGCAGTCCGCTGGCGGGAAGAGAGACCCAGTACTTC	CASSPLAGRETQYF
TRBD1	TRBJ1-2	.	TRBV2	TGTGCCAGCAGTGCCGGGACAGGGCCAAACTATGGCTACACCTTC	CASSAGTGPNYGYTF
.	TRBJ2-3	.	TRBV19	TGTGCCAGTAGTAAGGGGAGCGGGCGGGACACAGATACGCAGTATTTT	CASSKGSGRDTDTQYF
.	TRBJ2-7	.	TRBV7-8	TGTGCCAGCAGCTTAGTAACGGGCCAGGGCGAGCAGTACTTC	CASSLVTGQGEQYF
TRBD1	TRBJ2-1	.	TRBV12-5	TGTGCTAGTGACGTTATTCGGGGACAGCGTATTCCCAATGAGCAGTTCTTC	CASDVIRGQRIPNEQFF
TRBD2	TRBJ2-3	.	TRBV19	TGTGCCAGTAGTATGACTAGCGTAAGCACAGATACGCAGTATTTT	CASSMTSVSTDTQYF
TRBD1	TRBJ1-3	once	TRBV5-1	TGCGCCAGCAGCTTGAACGTGGCGGGACAGGGGTCCGGAAACACCATATATTTT	CASSLNVAGQGSGNTIYF
.	TRBJ1-1	few	TRBV5-6	TGTGCCAGCAGCGAGGACCGGGATACTGAAGCTTTCTTT	CASSEDRDTEAFF
.	TRBJ2-6	.	TRBV7-2	TGTGCCAGCAGCTTAGGTAACGCGGGAAACGTCCTGACTTTC	CASSLGNAGNVLTF
.	TRBJ2-5	once	TRBV27	TGTGCCAGCAGTTCGAGGGCCTGGGAGACCCAGTACTTC	CASSSRAWETQYF
TRBD1	TRBJ1-5	.	TRBV7-9	TGTGCCAGCAGCCGCGACAGGGGAGGGAATCAGCCCCAGCATTTT	CASSRDRGGNQPQHF
.	TRBJ2-1	.	TRBV7-3	TGTGCCAGCAGCGGGTTGACAGAGAGCTCCTACAATGAGCAGTTCTTC	CASSGLTESSYNEQFF
TRBD1	TRBJ2-7	.	TRBV27	TGTGCCAGCAGCCGCTCAAGGACAGGGAAAGCCGAGCAGTACTTC	CASSRSRTGKAEQYF
.	TRBJ1-1	.	TRBV28	TGTGCCAGCAGCCCACAGGGAGATTGGCCTGAAGCTTTCTTT	CASSPQGDWPEAFF
TRBD2	TRBJ2-2	.	TRBV4-1	TGCGCCAGCAGCCAAGTTCCGGGACTAGCGGTCACCGGGGAGCTGTTTTTT	CASSQVPGLAVTGELFF
TRBD1	TRBJ2-3	once	TRBV18	TGTGCCAGCTCACCAACAGGGGATTACACAGATACGCAGTATTTT	CASSPTGDYTDTQYF
TRBD2	TRBJ2-1	.	TRBV5-1	TGCGCCAGCAGCTTGGGGCTAGCGGGAGATAGGTCCTACAATGAGCAGTTCTTC	CASSLGLAGDRSYNEQFF
.	TRBJ2-3	.	TRBV18	TGTGCCAGCTCACCATTTCCGGCACAGCTTGTAACAGATACGCAGTATTTT	CASSPFPAQLVTDTQYF
.	TRBJ2-1	.	TRBV11-2	TGTGCCAGCAGCCAATTCAACAATGAGCAGTTCTTC	CASSQFNNEQFF
.	TRBJ1-1	.	TRBV27	TGTGCCAGCAGTCCCATGGGGGGAGGGAACACTGAAGCTTTCTTT	CASSPMGGGNTEAFF
.	TRBJ1-2	.	TRBV25-1	TGTGCCAGCAGTGACAGGGGTTATGGCTACACCTTC	CASSDRGYGYTF
.	TRBJ2-5	.	TRBV7-9	TGTGCCAGCAGCTTCCCGACAGGCCCACAAGAGACCCAGTACTTC	CASSFPTGPQETQYF
.	TRBJ2-3	.	TRBV15	TGTGCCACCAGCAGGTCCCTAGCGACAGATACGCAGTATTTT	CATSRSLATDTQYF
TRBD2	TRBJ2-1	.	TRBV28	TGTGCCAGCAATACCGTAGCGGGGAGTTTGGATGAGCAGTTCTTC	CASNTVAGSLDEQFF
.	TRBJ2-1	.	TRBV30	TGTGCCTGGAGTAAGGTAGCTAATGAGCAGTTCTTC	CAWSKVANEQFF
TRBD2	TRBJ2-3	.	TRBV9	TGTGCCAGCAGCGTAGACCTAGCGGGAGTGGGTACGCAGTATTTT	CASSVDLAGVGTQYF